This T cell receptor (beta chain) was identified in a study of molecular identifiers for immune sequencing clone quantification (dated by TCRdb to the late 2010s). Concerning the study at large: For a replicate experiment, RNA from roughly 18,000 or 92,000 naive CD8 T cells was divided into five aliquots, and four of the five aliquots were sequenced. The study was a methods study using CD8 T cells to benchmark molecular-identifier clustering-based TCR repertoire sequencing (MIDCIRS) and TCR RNA copy counting.

The CDR3 sequence holds 13 residues, the cysteine and phenylalanine included. Here the CDR3 DNA is all that survives: 39 bases in frame from base 1. Trimming leaves V shorter by 1 base and J shorter by 12 bases, with the junction holding 7 bases beyond the gene matches. Sequences SGHAT (CDR1) and FQDESV (CDR2) are obtained from the germline V gene (reference sequence). Libraries of naive CD8 T cells were built from approximately 20,000 to 1,000,000 sorted cells, with 10%, 30% or 50% of the purified RNA used. Naive CD8 T cells, defined as CD8+CD4-CCR7+CD45RA+, were FACS-sorted into RLT Plus buffer on a BD FACSAria II. To test detection sensitivity, Jurkat RNA equivalent to more than eight TCR copies was spiked into samples of roughly 17,000-1,000,000 naive CD8 T cells. Enrichment of CD8 T cells was performed with RosetteSep CD8+ T Cell Enrichment Cocktail and Ficoll-Paque, after which ACK red cell lysis was carried out.

The protocol used for the library was PCR. Sequencing relied on an Illumina HiSeq 4000. Bulk TCR libraries were generated as previously described, with the TCR primers listed in Table S5 used. Total RNA was purified with the Qiagen AllPrep DNA/RNA kit. Before analysis, reads from multiple sequencing runs of the same library were pooled. The original pipeline was this. Reads were retained only if their TCR constant sequence matched exactly, and those retained reads were trimmed to 150 nt and grouped according to their 12-nt molecular barcodes. Within each barcode group, reads were sub-clustered at a 15% Levenshtein threshold, and quality-weighted consensus sequences were built per RNA molecule. Non-functional sequences were discarded, and so were lower-count sequences lying one edit away from another sequence. Barcode sub-clusters with fewer than 20% of the maximum read count were removed, based on fitting two negative binomial distributions. TCRdb reanalyzed the raw reads on its own, using fastp at Q25 for trimming and MiXCR for clone calling, and kept in-frame beta chains. Each record represents a unique CDR3 protein, reported with the most common genes and DNA among its rows. TCRdb, not the authors, supplied the V and J calls. The sample yields a few hundred thousand distinct CDR3 sequences; over 20% were counted once. The top ten clonotypes cover under 0.85% of the sample.

Study-wide findings and limitations: Identical TCR molecules sharing a barcode could cause highly expanded clone sizes to be underestimated. Naive libraries contained spiked-in Jurkat TCR RNA (roughly 10 copies' worth), which is not part of the donor repertoire. Spiked-in Jurkat TCR RNA equivalent to a single cell was reported to be detectable even among 850,000 to 1,000,000 naive CD8 T cells. When barcode sub-clustering was not used, chimeric consensus sequences inflated TCR diversity, with chimeras reaching as high as 47%. In CMV-specific effector cells, clones with more than 20 RNA copies accounted for over 97% of molecules, whereas in naive cells such clones accounted for under 1%. Modeling estimated approximately 3 recovered TCR RNA copies per cell, compared with approximately 10 by digital PCR, which implies roughly 30% capture efficiency.

Points on this clonotype: Its binding antigen is unknown. No clone much larger than this one lies a single base away; base qualities are absent.

The chain employs TRBV11-1 and TRBJ2-7; 9 of the junction bases match TRBD1. The sequence was collected from a human donor in good health. Some libraries in this study had Jurkat cell RNA spiked in. The specimen sequenced was naive CD8+ T cells from blood, with Jurkat cell RNA spiked in. In light of the paper, this sample's cell subset or site label describes: FACS-sorted CD8+CD4-CCR7+CD45RA+ naive T cells. The encoded CDR3 is CASSLDLVTGGYF. In nucleotide form, the sequence is TGTGCCAGCAGCTTAGATTTGGTGACAGGGGGGTACTTC.